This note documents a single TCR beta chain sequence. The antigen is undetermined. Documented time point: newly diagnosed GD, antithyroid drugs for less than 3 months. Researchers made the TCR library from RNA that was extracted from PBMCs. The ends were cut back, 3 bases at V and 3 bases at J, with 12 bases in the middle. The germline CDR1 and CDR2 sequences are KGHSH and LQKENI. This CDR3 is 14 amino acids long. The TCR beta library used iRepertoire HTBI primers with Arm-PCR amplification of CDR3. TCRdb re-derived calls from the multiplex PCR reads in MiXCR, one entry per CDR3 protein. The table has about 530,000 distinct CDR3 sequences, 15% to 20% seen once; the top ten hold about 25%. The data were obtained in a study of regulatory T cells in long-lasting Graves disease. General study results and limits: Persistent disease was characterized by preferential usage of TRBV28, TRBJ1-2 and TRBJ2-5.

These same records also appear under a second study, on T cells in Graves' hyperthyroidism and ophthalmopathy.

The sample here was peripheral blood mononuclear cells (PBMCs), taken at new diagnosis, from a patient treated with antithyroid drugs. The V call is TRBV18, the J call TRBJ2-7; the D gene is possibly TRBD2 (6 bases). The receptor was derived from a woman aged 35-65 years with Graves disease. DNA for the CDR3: TGTGCCAGCTCACCGTCCGGCGGGGACTACGAGCAGTACTTC. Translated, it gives CASSPSGGDYEQYF.